This entry describes one T cell receptor (beta chain). Its antigen is currently unknown. Isolated per sample were at least 6.5 million PBMCs. The record originates from a study of blood T cells in healthy people across ages. Study information: The template switching approach captured approximately one barcoded beta molecule for every two T cells. Study-level results: Unsorted PBMC material precluded a definitive naive versus antigen-experienced comparison.

V was shortened by 5 bases and J by 7 bases, with 18 bases between the two germline ends. CDR1 and CDR2 (germline): DFQATT, SNEGSKA (reference sequence). This CDR3 is built from 13 residues. Combining a sample-barcoded 5' primer with a J-beta primer mix, a second PCR ran for roughly 7 to 11 cycles. At least 2.5 million CDR3-containing paired-end reads were obtained per sample. TCRdb passed the 5' RACE reads through MiXCR, listing each CDR3 protein once. The sample holds fewer than 950,000 distinct CDR3 sequences; roughly 50% are singletons and the top ten take about 38%. The V gene is TRBV20-1, the J gene TRBJ2-7; no reliable D call. The sample taken for sequencing was blood. The sequence came from a man aged 80 or over in good health. CDR3: CSAPGLPNNEQYF. The CDR3 region has the DNA TGCAGTGCTCCGGGCCTCCCTAACAATGAGCAGTACTTC.